This T cell receptor beta chain was identified during a study of blood T cells in healthy people across ages. General study points: The fall in TCR beta diversity per million T cells was roughly linear with age.

As for this clonotype: Its target is not known.

A J-beta primer mix and a sample-barcoded 5' primer were used in a second PCR of roughly 6 to 11 cycles. There were at least 2.5 million CDR3-containing paired-end reads obtained from each sample. TCRdb reanalysed the 5' RACE reads using MiXCR and keeps one entry per CDR3 protein. The table records about 1,400,000 distinct CDR3 sequences, 45% to 70% of them present only once. V was pared by 1 base and J by 3 bases, with 7 bases between. The CDR3 has 14 residues. Germline V gene lookup returns CDR1 LGHDT and CDR2 YNNKEL (reference sequence). The source is a man between 18 and 35 years old in good health. The sample comprised blood. The rearrangement links TRBV3-1 to TRBJ2-1, with unresolved D. The CDR3 coding sequence is TGTGCCAGCAGCCAAGTTCCAGGCTACAATGAGCAGTTCTTC. Its protein product is CASSQVPGYNEQFF.